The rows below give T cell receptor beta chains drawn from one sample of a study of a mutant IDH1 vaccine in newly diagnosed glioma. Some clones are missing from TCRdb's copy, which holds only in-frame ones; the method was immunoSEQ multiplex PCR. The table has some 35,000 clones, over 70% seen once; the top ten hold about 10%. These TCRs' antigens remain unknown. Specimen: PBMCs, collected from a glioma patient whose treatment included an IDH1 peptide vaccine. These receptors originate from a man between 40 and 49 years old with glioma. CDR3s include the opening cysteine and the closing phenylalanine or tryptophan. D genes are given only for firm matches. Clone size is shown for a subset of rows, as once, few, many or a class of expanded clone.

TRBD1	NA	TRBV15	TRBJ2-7	TGTGCCACCAGCAGAACGGACAGGGAAGGCGAGCAGTACTTC	CATSRTDREGEQYF
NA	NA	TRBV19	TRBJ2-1	TGTGCCAGTAGTTCTTCTGGGGGCAGGGGAAATGAGCAGTTCTTC	CASSSSGGRGNEQFF
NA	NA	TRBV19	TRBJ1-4	TGTGCCAGTACCCCGAGGCCCGGGCGCGGTGAAAAACTGTTTTTT	CASTPRPGRGEKLFF
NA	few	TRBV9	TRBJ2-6	TGTGCCAGCAGCGCGACGGGTCTTTCCTCTGGGGCCAACGTCCTGACTTTC	CASSATGLSSGANVLTF
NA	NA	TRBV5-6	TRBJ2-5	TGTGCCAGCAGCCTCCGGGACAGGATGCCCCCGGGGGGGACCCAGTACTTC	CASSLRDRMPPGGTQYF
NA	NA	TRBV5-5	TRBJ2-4	TGTGCCAGCAGCTTGGCCCCCCGGGAGACCAAAAACATTCAGTACTTC	CASSLAPRETKNIQYF
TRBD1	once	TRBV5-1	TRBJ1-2	TGCGCCAGCAGCTTGGTGTCTCAGGGGGGCGGCTACACCTTC	CASSLVSQGGGYTF
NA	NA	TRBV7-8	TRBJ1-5	TGTGCCAGCAGCGTGCCCAATCAGCCCCAGCATTTT	CASSVPNQPQHF
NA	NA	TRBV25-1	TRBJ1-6	TGTGCCAGCAGTACTGTAGGCTCTGTCGAGGGACCCCTCCACTTT	CASSTVGSVEGPLHF
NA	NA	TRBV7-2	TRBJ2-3	TGTGCCACCCGGGGACGGGGGACAGATACGCAGTATTTT	CATRGRGTDTQYF
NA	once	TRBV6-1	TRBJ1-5	TGTGCCAGCTGTGAGGCGGGGGGCCCTCAGCCCCAGCATTTT	CASCEAGGPQPQHF
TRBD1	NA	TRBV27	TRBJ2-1	TGTGCCAGCACCAAATCCCCCCAACAGGGGGTAGGGGTCAATGAGCAGTTCTTC	CASTKSPQQGVGVNEQFF
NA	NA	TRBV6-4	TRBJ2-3	TGTGCCAGCAGTGCCGGGGGCCCCACAGATACGCAGTATTTT	CASSAGGPTDTQYF
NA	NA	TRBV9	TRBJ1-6	TGTGCCAGCAGCCCGGGGACGTGGGATTCACCCCTCCACTTT	CASSPGTWDSPLHF
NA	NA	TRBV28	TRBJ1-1	TGTGCCAGCAGTACCGGACTCCCGGGGGGATCTGGCACTGAAGCTTTCTTT	CASSTGLPGGSGTEAFF
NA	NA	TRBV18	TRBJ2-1	TGTGCCAGCTCATGGAGGAATGAGCAGTTCTTC	CASSWRNEQFF
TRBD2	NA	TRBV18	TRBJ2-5	TGTGCCAGCTCACCGGGGAGCGGGAGTCGTGAGACCCAGTACTTC	CASSPGSGSRETQYF
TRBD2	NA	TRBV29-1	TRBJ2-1	TGCAGCATGGGGACTAGTCACAATGAGCAGTTCTTC	CSMGTSHNEQFF
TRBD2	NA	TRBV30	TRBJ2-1	TGTGCCTGGATCCCCAAGCGGGAAATCTACAATGAGCAGTTCTTC	CAWIPKREIYNEQFF
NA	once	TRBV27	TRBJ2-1	TGTGCCAGCAGTTTACAGGATTCCTACAATGAGCAGTTCTTC	CASSLQDSYNEQFF
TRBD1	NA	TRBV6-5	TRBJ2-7	TGTGCCAGCAGTGGGACAGGGTTCAACGAGCAGTACTTC	CASSGTGFNEQYF
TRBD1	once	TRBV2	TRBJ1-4	TGTGCCAGCACTCGACTAGGGGGCCGGGGTAATGAAAAACTGTTTTTT	CASTRLGGRGNEKLFF
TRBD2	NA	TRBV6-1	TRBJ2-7	TGTGCCAGCACCTCGGCAGCGGGAGACGAGCAGTACTTC	CASTSAAGDEQYF
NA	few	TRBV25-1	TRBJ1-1	TGTGCCAGCAGTGATGTGGGTTTCGTAGCTTTCTTT	CASSDVGFVAFF
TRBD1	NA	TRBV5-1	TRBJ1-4	TGCGCCAGCAGATTGGGACAGGAGGGTGAAAAACTGTTTTTT	CASRLGQEGEKLFF
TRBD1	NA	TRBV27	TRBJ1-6	TGTGCCAGCAGTTTGGGAAAGGGGACAGGGGATTCACCCCTCCACTTT	CASSLGKGTGDSPLHF
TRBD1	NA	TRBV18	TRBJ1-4	TGTGCCAGCTCTCTCGACAGGGATTATAATGAAAAACTGTTTTTT	CASSLDRDYNEKLFF
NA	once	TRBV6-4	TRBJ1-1	TGTGCCAGCAGTGACCACAGTCTGAACACTGAAGCTTTCTTT	CASSDHSLNTEAFF
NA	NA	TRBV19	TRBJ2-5	TGTGCCAGTAGTCCGGGGGTGGTACAGGGCCGTGGGGAGACCCAGTACTTC	CASSPGVVQGRGETQYF
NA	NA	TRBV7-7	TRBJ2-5	TGTGCCAGCAGCCCTCCATGGGACCTCCAGTACTTC	CASSPPWDLQYF
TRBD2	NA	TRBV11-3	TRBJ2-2	TGTGCCAGCAGGAGAAGAACTAGCGGGAACACCGGGGAGCTGTTTTTT	CASRRRTSGNTGELFF
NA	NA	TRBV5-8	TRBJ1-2	TGTGCCAGCAGCTCCAGGACAGCGCGGAATCTCTATGGCTACACCTTC	CASSSRTARNLYGYTF
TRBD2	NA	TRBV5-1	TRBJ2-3	TGCGCCAGCAGCACGACTAGCGGCGCTAGCACAGATACGCAGTATTTT	CASSTTSGASTDTQYF
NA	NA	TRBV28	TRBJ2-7	TGTGCCACCACCAGGGGCATGTCCTACGAGCAGTACTTC	CATTRGMSYEQYF
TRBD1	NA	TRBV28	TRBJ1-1	TGTGCCAGCAGGATCCAGGGGGATAACACTGAAGCTTTCTTT	CASRIQGDNTEAFF
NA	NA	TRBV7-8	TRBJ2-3	TGTGCCAGCAGCATATCCCAGGGGCCCACAGATACGCAGTATTTT	CASSISQGPTDTQYF
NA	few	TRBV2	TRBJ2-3	TGTGCCAGCAGTGAACCCTTTTATACTACGCAGTATTTT	CASSEPFYTTQYF
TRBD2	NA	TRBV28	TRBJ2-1	TGTGCCAGCCCCCCTAGCGGGTCGTACAATGAGCAGTTCTTC	CASPPSGSYNEQFF
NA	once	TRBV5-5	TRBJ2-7	TGTGCCAGCAGCCCGGACGGCTACGAGCAGTACTTC	CASSPDGYEQYF